The sequence of this TCR beta chain was determined in a study of blood T cell repertoires in COVID-19. Generated by immunoSEQ multiplex PCR, the TCRdb table keeps only in-frame clones and is missing some. This table holds 200,000 to 250,000 clones, roughly 88% found once. With V trimmed by 3 bases and J by 10 bases, 19 bases remained unmatched. CDR3 length: 18 amino acids. CDR1 and CDR2 (germline): DFQATT, SNEGSKA (reference sequence). Sequenced sample: PBMCs or T cells enriched from blood (not recorded which). This chain joins TRBV20-1 and TRBJ1-6; 9 bases fit TRBD1. The origin of this receptor is a woman in her thirties or forties with acute COVID-19. The CDR3 coding sequence is TGCAGTGCTAGTAATTTCGCCGGGACAGGGACTATGAGATCACCCCTCCACTTT. Encoded protein: CSASNFAGTGTMRSPLHF.